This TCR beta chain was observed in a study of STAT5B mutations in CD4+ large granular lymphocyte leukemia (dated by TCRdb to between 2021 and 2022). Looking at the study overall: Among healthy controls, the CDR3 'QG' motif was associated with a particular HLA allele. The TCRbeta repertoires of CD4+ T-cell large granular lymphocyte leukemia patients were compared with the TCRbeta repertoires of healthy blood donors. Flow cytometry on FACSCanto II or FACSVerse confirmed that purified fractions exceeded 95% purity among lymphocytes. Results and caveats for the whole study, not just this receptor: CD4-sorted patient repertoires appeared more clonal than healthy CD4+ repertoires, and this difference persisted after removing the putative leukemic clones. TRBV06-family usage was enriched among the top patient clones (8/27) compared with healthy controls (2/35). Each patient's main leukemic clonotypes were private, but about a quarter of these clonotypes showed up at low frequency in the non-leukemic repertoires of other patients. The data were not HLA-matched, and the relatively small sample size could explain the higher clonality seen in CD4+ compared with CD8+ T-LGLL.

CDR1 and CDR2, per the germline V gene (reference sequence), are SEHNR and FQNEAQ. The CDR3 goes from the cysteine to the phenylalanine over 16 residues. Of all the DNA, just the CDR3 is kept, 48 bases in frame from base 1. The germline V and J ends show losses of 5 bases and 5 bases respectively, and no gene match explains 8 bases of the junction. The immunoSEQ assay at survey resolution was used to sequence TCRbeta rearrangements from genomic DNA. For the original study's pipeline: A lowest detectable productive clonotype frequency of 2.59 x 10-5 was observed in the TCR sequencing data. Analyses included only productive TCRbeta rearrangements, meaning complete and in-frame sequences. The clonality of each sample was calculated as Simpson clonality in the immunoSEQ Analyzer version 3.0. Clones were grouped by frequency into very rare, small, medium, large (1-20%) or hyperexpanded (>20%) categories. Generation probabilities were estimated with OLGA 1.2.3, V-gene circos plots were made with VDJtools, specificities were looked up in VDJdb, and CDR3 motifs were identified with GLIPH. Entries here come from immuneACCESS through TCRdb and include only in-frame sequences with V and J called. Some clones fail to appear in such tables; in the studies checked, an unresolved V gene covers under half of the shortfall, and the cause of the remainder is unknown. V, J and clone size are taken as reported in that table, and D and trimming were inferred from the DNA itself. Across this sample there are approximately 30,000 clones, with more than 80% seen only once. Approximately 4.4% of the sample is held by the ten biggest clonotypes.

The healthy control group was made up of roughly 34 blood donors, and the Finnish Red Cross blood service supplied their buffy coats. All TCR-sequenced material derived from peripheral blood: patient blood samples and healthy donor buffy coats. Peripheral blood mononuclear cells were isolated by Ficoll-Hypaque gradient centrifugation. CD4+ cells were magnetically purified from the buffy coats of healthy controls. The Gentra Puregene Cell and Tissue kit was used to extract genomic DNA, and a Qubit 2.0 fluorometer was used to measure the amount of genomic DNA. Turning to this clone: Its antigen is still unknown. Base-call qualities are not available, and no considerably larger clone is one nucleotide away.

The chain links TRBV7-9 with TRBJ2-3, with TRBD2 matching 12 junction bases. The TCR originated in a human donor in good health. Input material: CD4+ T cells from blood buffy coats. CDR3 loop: CASSQSTSGSEDTQYF. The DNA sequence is TGTGCCAGCAGCCAATCGACTAGCGGGAGTGAAGATACGCAGTATTTT. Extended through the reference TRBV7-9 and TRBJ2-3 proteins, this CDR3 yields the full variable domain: DTGVSQNPRHKITKRGQNVTFRCDPISEHNRLYWYRQTLGQGPEFLTYFQNEAQLEKSRLLSDRFSAERPKGSFSTLEIQRTEQGDSAMYLCASSQSTSGSEDTQYFGPGTRLTVL.